This T cell receptor (beta chain) was observed in a study of T cell responses to AZD1222 COVID-19 vaccine. The germline V and J ends were trimmed by 1 base and 4 bases, with 7 bases remaining between them. CDR1 is SGHTA and CDR2 is FQGNSA in the germline V gene. The CDR3 runs 14 residues. Whole-study findings and limits: Following two doses of AZD1222, Spike-specific TCR breadth and depth rose. Repertoire samples came only from after the peak T cell response. Donors skewed white British and female; clonal diversity was possibly underestimated. Seropositive status at baseline applied to only five or six AZD1222 recipients.

TCRdb keeps only in-frame clones here, not all; method: immunoSEQ multiplex PCR. The table includes about 150,000 clones, about nine tenths detected once. In its sample, this clone was seen once. Its antigen is unknown. The sample consisted of peripheral blood, taken on day 0 of AZD1222 vaccination. This clonotype originated in an adult in good health. The chain links TRBV7-2 to TRBJ1-4; possibly TRBD1 for D (5 bases). The CDR3 DNA reads TGTGCCAGCAGCTTAGGGGGGGTTAATGAAAAACTGTTTTTT. Its translation: CASSLGGVNEKLFF.